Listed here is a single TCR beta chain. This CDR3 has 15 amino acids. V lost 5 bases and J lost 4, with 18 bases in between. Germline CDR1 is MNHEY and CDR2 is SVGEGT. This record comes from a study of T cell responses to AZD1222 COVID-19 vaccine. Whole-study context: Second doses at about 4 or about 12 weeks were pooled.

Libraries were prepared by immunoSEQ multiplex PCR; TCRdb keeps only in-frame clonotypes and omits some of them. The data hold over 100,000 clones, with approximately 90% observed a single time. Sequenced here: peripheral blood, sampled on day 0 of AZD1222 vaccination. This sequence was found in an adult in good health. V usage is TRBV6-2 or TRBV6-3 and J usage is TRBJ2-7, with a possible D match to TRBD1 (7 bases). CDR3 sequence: CASSKFVTGTYEQYF. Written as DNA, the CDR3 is TGTGCCAGCAGTAAGTTTGTGACAGGGACTTACGAGCAGTACTTC.